A single sample gave rise to the 10 T cell receptor beta chains below, sequenced in a study of long-term antiretroviral therapy in people with HIV. Samples were assayed with immunoSEQ v3.0 at survey level. Generated by immunoSEQ multiplex PCR, the TCRdb table keeps only in-frame clones and is missing some. Among 25,000 to 35,000 clones listed, approximately 95% were seen once. The starting material was unsorted PBMCs, obtained 5.3 years after starting antiretroviral therapy. The receptors originated from a man between 45 and 60 years old with HIV.

This chain joins TRBV10-3 and TRBJ2-1; 8 bases match TRBD1. Germline assignment: CDR1 ENHRY and CDR2 SYGVKD. The CDR3 covers 11 residues. Trimming took 8 bases from V and 6 from J; bases not matched to a gene: 0. The DNA for the CDR3 is TGTGCCATCGGACAGGGCAATGAGCAGTTCTTC. Amino acids: CAIGQGNEQFF.

This chain joins TRBV7-9 and TRBJ2-1; TRBD2 matches at 11 bases. The CDR3 consists of 17 residues. The V segment lost 5 bases and the J segment 3 bases; nucleotides outside the gene matches: 9. CDR1 is SEHNR, CDR2 FQNEAQ, per germline (reference sequence). The CDR3 region is CASSRHTGTSGYNEQFF. The CDR3 DNA reads TGTGCCAGCAGCCGCCATACCGGGACTAGCGGCTACAATGAGCAGTTCTTC. The entire variable domain, with the rest obtained from reference TRBV7-9 and TRBJ2-1, is as follows: DTGVSQNPRHKITKRGQNVTFRCDPISEHNRLYWYRQTLGQGPEFLTYFQNEAQLEKSRLLSDRFSAERPKGSFSTLEIQRTEQGDSAMYLCASSRHTGTSGYNEQFFGPGTRLTVL.

The J gene is TRBJ2-3, the V gene TRBV20-1; D not resolved. Trimming shortened V by 1 base and J by 4 bases, and 3 bases separated the two germline ends. The germline V gene encodes CDR1 DFQATT and CDR2 SNEGSKA (reference sequence). This CDR3 is built from 11 residues. The CDR3 DNA sequence: TGCAGTGCTAGAGTCCCAGATACGCAGTATTTT. Translated, it gives CSARVPDTQYF.

V is TRBV27 and J is TRBJ1-6; 9 nucleotides match TRBD1. V gave up 1 base and J gave up 8 bases; unmatched junction bases: 3. This CDR3 has 15 residues. Germline CDR1 is MNHEY and CDR2 is SMNVEV (reference sequence). CDR3 protein: CASSLYRGRDSPLHF. CDR3 in DNA: TGTGCCAGCAGTTTATACAGGGGGCGGGATTCACCCCTCCACTTT.

The chain recombines TRBV5-6 with TRBJ1-5; tentatively, D is TRBD1 (6 bases). The CDR3 covers 15 residues. Per the germline V gene, CDR1 is SGHDT and CDR2 is YYEEEE. Trimming stripped 0 bases from V and 9 bases from J, with 16 bases between. DNA of the CDR3: TGTGCCAGCAGCTTGGGGGGGGCAGATTTCGGGCCCCAGCATTTT. Translating gives CASSLGGADFGPQHF.

As DNA, the CDR3 is TGCAGCGTTGAAGATAGGACGGGGCCCCACATTCAGTACTTC. It codes for CSVEDRTGPHIQYF. The chain employs TRBV29-1 and TRBJ2-4, with D perhaps matching TRBD1 or TRBD2 (5 bases each). The V gene's germline CDR1 is SQVTM and CDR2 ANQGSEA. The CDR3 spans 14 residues. Between the trimmed V and J ends, which lost 0 bases and 8 bases, there was a span of 14 bases.

This clone was recorded only once. The genes are TRBV11-2 and TRBJ1-6; D may be TRBD1 (5 bases). Germline CDR1 and CDR2: SGHAT and FQNNGV. V lost 5 bases to trimming and J lost 7 bases, with 12 bases between them. The CDR3 consists of 14 residues. The CDR3 bases are TGTGCCAGCAGCCCAGGGTTTTTCAATTCACCCCTCCACTTT. This gives the protein CASSPGFFNSPLHF.

V and J are TRBV7-9 and TRBJ2-7, with 9 bases lining up with TRBD1. Trimming removed 6 bases from V and 6 bases from J; junction bases left unmatched: 9. The CDR3 length is 14 residues. The germline V gene has CDR1 SEHNR and CDR2 FQNEAQ (reference sequence). CDR3 in amino acids: CASRSGTGRGEQYF. In DNA form, the CDR3 reads TGTGCCAGCAGATCCGGGACAGGGAGGGGCGAGCAGTACTTC.

The chain's CDR3 is CASGLVSSGTSKDEQYF. CDR3 DNA sequence: TGTGCTAGTGGTTTGGTATCTTCCGGGACTAGCAAGGACGAGCAGTACTTC. The chain joins TRBV12-5 to TRBJ2-7; 9 bases align to TRBD2. The ends lost 0 bases at V and 5 bases at J; junction bases unmatched: 11. CDR1 is LGHNT and CDR2 is FRNRAP in the germline V gene. The CDR3 has 17 amino acids.

The chain links TRBV11-2 to TRBJ1-4; possible D gene TRBD1, 6 bases. This CDR3 has 15 residues. Germline loops: CDR1 SGHAT, CDR2 FQNNGV. V was clipped by 1 base and J by 7 bases, with 13 bases between them. The CDR3 loop reads CASSLVSGVREKLFF. The CDR3 DNA sequence: TGTGCCAGCAGCTTAGTATCAGGGGTCCGTGAAAAACTGTTTTTT.